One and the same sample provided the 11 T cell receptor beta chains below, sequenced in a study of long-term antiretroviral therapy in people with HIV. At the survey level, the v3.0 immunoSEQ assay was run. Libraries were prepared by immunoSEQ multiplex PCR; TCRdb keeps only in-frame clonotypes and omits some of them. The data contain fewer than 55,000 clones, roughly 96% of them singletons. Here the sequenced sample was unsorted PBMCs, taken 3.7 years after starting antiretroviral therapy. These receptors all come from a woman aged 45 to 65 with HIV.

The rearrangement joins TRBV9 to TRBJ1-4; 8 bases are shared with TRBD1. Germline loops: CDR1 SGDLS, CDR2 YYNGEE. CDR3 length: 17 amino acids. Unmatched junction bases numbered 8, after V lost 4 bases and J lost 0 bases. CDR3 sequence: CASSPWTGKSTNEKLFF. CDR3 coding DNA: TGTGCCAGCAGCCCTTGGACAGGGAAGTCAACTAATGAAAAACTGTTTTTT.

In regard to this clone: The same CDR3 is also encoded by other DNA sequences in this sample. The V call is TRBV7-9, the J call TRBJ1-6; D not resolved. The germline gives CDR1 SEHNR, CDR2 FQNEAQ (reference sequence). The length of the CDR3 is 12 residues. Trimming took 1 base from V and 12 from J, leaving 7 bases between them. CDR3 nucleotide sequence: TGTGCCAGCAGCTTAGGTCCTCGACCCCTCCACTTT. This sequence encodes CASSLGPRPLHF.

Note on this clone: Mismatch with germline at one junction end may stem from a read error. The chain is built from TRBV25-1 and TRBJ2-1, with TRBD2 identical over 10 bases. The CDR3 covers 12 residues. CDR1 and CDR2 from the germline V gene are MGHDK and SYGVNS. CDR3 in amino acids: CASSAPSGGIVF. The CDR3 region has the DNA TGTGCCAGCAGTGCCCCTAGCGGGGGAATTGTCTTC.

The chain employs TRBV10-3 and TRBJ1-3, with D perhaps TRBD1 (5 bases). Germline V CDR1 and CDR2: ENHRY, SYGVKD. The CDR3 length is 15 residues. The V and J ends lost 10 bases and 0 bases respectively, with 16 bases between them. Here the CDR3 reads CATAGGTPSGNTIYF. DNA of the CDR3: TGTGCCACCGCTGGAGGGACGCCCTCTGGAAACACCATATATTTT.

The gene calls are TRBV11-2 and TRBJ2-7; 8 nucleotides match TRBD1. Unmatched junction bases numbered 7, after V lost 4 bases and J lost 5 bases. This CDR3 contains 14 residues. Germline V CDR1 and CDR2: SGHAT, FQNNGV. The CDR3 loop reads CASSSRQGRNEQYF. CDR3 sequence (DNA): TGTGCCAGCAGCTCCAGACAGGGGCGGAACGAGCAGTACTTC.

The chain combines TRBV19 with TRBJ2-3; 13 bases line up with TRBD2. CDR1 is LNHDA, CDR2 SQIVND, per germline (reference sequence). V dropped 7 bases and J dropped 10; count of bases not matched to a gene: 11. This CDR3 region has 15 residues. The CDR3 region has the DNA TGTGCCAGTACCCAACTAGCGGGGGGGCCCCACCCGCAGTATTTT. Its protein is CASTQLAGGPHPQYF.

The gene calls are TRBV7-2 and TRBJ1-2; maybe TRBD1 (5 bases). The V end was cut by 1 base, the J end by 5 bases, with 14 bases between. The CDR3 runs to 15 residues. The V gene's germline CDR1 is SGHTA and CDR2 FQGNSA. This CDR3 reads CASSLEASGGYGYTF. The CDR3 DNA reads TGTGCCAGCAGCTTAGAAGCCAGCGGGGGGTATGGCTACACCTTC.

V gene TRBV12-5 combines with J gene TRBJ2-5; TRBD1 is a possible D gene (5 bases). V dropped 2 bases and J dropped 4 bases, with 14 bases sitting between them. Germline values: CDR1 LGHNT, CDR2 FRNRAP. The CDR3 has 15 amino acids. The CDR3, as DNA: TGTGCTAGTGGTTTGTTGGGCAGGGTCGGAGAGACCCAGTACTTC. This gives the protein CASGLLGRVGETQYF.

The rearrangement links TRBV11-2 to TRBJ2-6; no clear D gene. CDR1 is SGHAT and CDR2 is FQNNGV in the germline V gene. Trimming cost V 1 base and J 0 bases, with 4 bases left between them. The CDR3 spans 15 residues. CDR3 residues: CASSLVLSGANVLTF. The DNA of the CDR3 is TGTGCCAGCAGCTTAGTTCTCTCTGGGGCCAACGTCCTGACTTTC. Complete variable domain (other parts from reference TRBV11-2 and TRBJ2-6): EAGVAQSPRYKIIEKRQSVAFWCNPISGHATLYWYQQILGQGPKLLIQFQNNGVVDDSQLPKDRFSAERLKGVDSTLKIQPAKLEDSAVYLCASSLVLSGANVLTFGAGSRLTVL.

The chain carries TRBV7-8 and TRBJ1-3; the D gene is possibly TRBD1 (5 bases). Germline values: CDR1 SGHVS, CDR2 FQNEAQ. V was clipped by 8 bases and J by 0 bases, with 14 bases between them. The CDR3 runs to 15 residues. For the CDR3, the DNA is TGTGCCAGCGCCTCAGACAGCAGCTCTGGAAACACCATATATTTT. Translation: CASASDSSSGNTIYF. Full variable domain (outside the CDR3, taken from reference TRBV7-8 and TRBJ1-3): GAGVSQSPRYKVAKRGQDVALRCDPISGHVSLFWYQQALGQGPEFLTYFQNEAQLDKSGLPSDRFFAERPEGSVSTLKIQRTQQEDSAVYLCASASDSSSGNTIYFGEGSWLTVV.

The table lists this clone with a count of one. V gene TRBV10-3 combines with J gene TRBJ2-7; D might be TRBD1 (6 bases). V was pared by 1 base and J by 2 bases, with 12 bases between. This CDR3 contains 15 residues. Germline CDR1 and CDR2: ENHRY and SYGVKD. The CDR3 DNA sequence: TGTGCCATCAGTGAGTGGAGGACAGCTGCCTACGAGCAGTACTTC. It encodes CAISEWRTAAYEQYF.